This T cell receptor (beta chain) appears in the sequencing data of a study of T cells in Graves' hyperthyroidism and ophthalmopathy. Study outcomes and limitations: Appearing also in blood were most of the thyroid clonotypes expanded above 0.001. Ophthalmopathy, as predicted by the model, came a median approximately 6.5 months after the prediction.

This clonotype came up many times. Its specificity is not known. The CDR3 runs 12 residues. Germline lookup yields CDR1 GTSNPN and CDR2 SVGIG (reference sequence). V was pared by 3 bases and J by 1 base, with 6 bases between. Amplification yielded TCR beta CDR3 regions, with RNA transcripts as the source. HTBI primers were the set used in a first-round RT-PCR of the TCR CDR3. TCRdb re-called the multiplex PCR reads through MiXCR, storing one row per CDR3 protein. The sample has a few hundred thousand distinct CDR3 sequences, under 20% seen once. Criteria for exclusion of patients were uncontrolled infection, other autoimmune disease, pregnancy or lactation. Every diagnosis used clinical symptoms, serum thyroxine and TRAb, thyroid ultrasound and orbital computed tomography.

The source material was blood. The chain joins TRBV30 to TRBJ1-1; the D is unclear. The source is a woman aged 18-35 years with Graves' ophthalmopathy. The CDR3 bases are TGTGCCTGGAGAATGGAGAACACTGAAGCTTTCTTT. It is translated as CAWRMENTEAFF.